This entry lists 12 T cell receptor beta chains sequenced from one sample in a study of shared clonotypes between healthy human individuals. CD45RO-negative CD8 cells positively selected for CCR7 made up the naive population, which excluded terminally differentiated effector memory CD45RA+ cells. Clones were read by immunoSEQ multiplex PCR, and TCRdb kept only the in-frame ones, dropping some. Of more than 550,000 clones listed, around 92% were seen once; the top ten hold about 24%. Source material: naive CD8+ T cells sorted from blood. The origin of the receptors is a man aged 30-40 years in good health.

The rearrangement links TRBV7-9 to TRBJ2-3, with D tentatively TRBD2 (6 bases). Trimming left V 4 bases short and J 3 bases short, with 14 bases between. The germline gives CDR1 SEHNR, CDR2 FQNEAQ (reference sequence). The CDR3 is made up of 15 amino acids. The CDR3 coding sequence is TGTGCCAGCAGCTCCGGGCCAAGCGGGACAGATACGCAGTATTTT. This gives the protein CASSSGPSGTDTQYF.

The gene calls are TRBV6-1 and TRBJ2-6; D possibly corresponds to TRBD1 (6 bases). CDR3 length equals 17 residues. V was pared by 4 bases and J by 0 bases, with 13 bases between. CDR1 is MNHNS and CDR2 is SASEGT in the germline V gene. The CDR3: CASSVYRTASGANVLTF. CDR3 DNA: TGTGCCAGCAGTGTCTACAGGACAGCCTCTGGGGCCAACGTCCTGACTTTC.

V and J are TRBV7-6 and TRBJ2-5, with D possibly being TRBD1 or TRBD2 (6 bases each). Germline CDR1 and CDR2: SGHVS and FNYEAQ. This CDR3 spans 17 amino acids. V gave up 7 bases and J gave up 5 bases, with 26 bases separating them. The DNA of the CDR3 is TGTGCCAGCACCCCCGAGGGGGGCAGCCCTTATCGGGAGACCCAGTACTTC. This gives the protein CASTPEGGSPYRETQYF.

The chain employs TRBV28 and TRBJ1-2; D uncertain. CDR1 MDHEN and CDR2 SYDVKM come from the germline V gene. The CDR3 totals 11 residues. Trimming removed 4 bases at V and 8 bases at J, with 8 bases between. Here the CDR3 reads CASSSLFGYTF. The CDR3 DNA follows: TGTGCCAGCAGTTCACTCTTCGGCTACACCTTC.

The chain is built from TRBV7-6 and TRBJ2-7; D gene unclear. Deletions cut 4 bases from V and 6 bases from J, with 13 bases between. From germline, CDR1 is SGHVS and CDR2 FNYEAQ. CDR3 length equals 13 residues. The CDR3 loop is CASSSGPYREQYF. The DNA for the CDR3 is TGTGCCAGCAGCTCCGGTCCTTATCGCGAGCAGTACTTC.

The V call is TRBV7-9, the J call TRBJ2-5; D is uncertain. Germline CDR1 reads SEHNR; CDR2 reads FQNEAQ (reference sequence). This CDR3 is 13 amino acids long. The V gene lost 4 bases and the J gene lost 1 base, with 7 bases spanning the gap. In DNA form, the CDR3 reads TGTGCCAGCAGCTCCGCCCGCCAAGAGACCCAGTACTTC. It encodes CASSSARQETQYF.

The CDR3 protein is CASSRRTSGNTGELFF. Written as DNA, the CDR3 is TGCGCCAGCAGCCGACGGACTAGCGGGAACACCGGGGAGCTGTTTTTT. The chain employs TRBV4-1 and TRBJ2-2; 10 bases line up with TRBD2. The CDR3 has 16 amino acids. Losses at the gene ends were 4 bases for V and 1 base for J; bases not matched to a gene: 3. Germline lookup yields CDR1 MGHRA and CDR2 YSYEKL.

The genes are TRBV6-6 and TRBJ2-7; D is unclear. This CDR3 spans 14 amino acids. Trimming removed 3 bases from V and 0 bases from J, with 9 bases in between. Germline lookup yields CDR1 MNHNY and CDR2 SVGAGI (reference sequence). CDR3: CASSYKRDSYEQYF. In nucleotides, the CDR3 is TGTGCCAGCAGTTATAAGAGAGACTCCTACGAGCAGTACTTC.

Written as DNA, the CDR3 is TGTGCCAGCAGTGATGACAGGAGTCATGAAAAACTGTTTTTT. It translates to CASSDDRSHEKLFF. The chain is built from TRBV27 and TRBJ1-4; TRBD1 is a possible D gene (6 bases). V gave up 5 bases and J gave up 6 bases, with 13 bases separating them. This CDR3 spans 14 amino acids. Germline lookup yields CDR1 MNHEY and CDR2 SMNVEV (reference sequence). Looking up the rest from reference TRBV27 and TRBJ1-4 gives the full variable domain: EAQVTQNPRYLITVTGKKLTVTCSQNMNHEYMSWYRQDPGLGLRQIYYSMNVEVTDKGDVPEGYKVSRKEKRNFPLILESPSPNQTSLYFCASSDDRSHEKLFFGSGTQLSVL.

The chain couples TRBV15 to TRBJ1-2, with 8 bases aligning to TRBD1. Germline CDR1 and CDR2: LNHNV and YYDKDF (reference sequence). V shed 2 bases, J shed 8 bases, and the junction held 10 bases outside the gene matches. This CDR3 spans 15 amino acids. This chain's CDR3 is CATSRTTLRQGGYTF. In DNA, the CDR3 is TGTGCCACCAGCAGAACGACCCTTCGACAGGGGGGCTACACCTTC.

A single count supports this clone. The chain couples TRBV19 to TRBJ2-1, with 14 nucleotides matching TRBD2. With V trimmed by 3 bases and J by 7 bases, 5 bases remained unmatched. Germline V gene lookup returns CDR1 LNHDA and CDR2 SQIVND (reference sequence). The CDR3 length is 16 residues. As DNA, the CDR3 is TGTGCCAGTAGTATTTGGGGACTAGCGGGAGTAAATGAGCAGTTCTTC. Protein: CASSIWGLAGVNEQFF.

The chain links TRBV29-1 to TRBJ2-1; 9 nucleotides align to TRBD2. J lost 9 bases, V lost 5 bases, and 5 bases had no gene match. Germline V gives CDR1 SQVTM, CDR2 ANQGSEA. This CDR3 region has 12 residues. The CDR3 region has the DNA TGCAGCGTTTCTAGCGGGATTTTTGAGCAGTTCTTC. Amino acid sequence: CSVSSGIFEQFF.